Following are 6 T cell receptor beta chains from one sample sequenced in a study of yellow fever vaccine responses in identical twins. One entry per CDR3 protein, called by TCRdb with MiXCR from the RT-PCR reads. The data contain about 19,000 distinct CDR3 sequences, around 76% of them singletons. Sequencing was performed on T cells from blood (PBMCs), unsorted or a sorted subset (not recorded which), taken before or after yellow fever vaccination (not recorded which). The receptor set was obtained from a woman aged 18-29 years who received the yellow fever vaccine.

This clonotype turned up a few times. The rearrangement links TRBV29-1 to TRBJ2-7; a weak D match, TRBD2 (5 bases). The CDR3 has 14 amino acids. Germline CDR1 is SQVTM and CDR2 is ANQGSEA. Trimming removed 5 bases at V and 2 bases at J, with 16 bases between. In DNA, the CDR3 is TGCAGCGTTCTCGGTTCGGCGCGGGCCTACGAGCAGTACTTC. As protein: CSVLGSARAYEQYF.

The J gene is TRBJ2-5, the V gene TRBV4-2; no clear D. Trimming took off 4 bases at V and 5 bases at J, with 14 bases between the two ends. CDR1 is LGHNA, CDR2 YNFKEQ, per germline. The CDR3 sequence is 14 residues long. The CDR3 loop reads CASSPRRVGETQYF. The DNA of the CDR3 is TGTGCCAGCAGCCCGAGGCGAGTGGGGGAGACCCAGTACTTC.

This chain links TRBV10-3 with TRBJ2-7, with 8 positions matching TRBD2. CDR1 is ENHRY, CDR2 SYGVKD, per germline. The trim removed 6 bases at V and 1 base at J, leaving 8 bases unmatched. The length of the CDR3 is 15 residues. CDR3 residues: CAISPGGDVSYEQYV. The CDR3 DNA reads TGTGCCATCAGCCCGGGAGGGGATGTATCCTACGAGCAGTACGTC.

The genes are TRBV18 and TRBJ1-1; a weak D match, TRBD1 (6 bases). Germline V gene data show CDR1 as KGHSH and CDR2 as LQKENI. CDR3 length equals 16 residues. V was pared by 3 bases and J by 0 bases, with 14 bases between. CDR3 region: CASSPTTDRMNTEAFF. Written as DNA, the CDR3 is TGTGCCAGCTCACCCACTACTGACAGGATGAACACTGAAGCTTTCTTT.

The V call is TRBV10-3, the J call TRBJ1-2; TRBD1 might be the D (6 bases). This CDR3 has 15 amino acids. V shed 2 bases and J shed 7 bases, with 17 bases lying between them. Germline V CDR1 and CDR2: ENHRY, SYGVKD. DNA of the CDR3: TGTGCCATCAGTGAGACCATACTGTACAGGGTTGGCTACACCTTC. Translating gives CAISETILYRVGYTF.

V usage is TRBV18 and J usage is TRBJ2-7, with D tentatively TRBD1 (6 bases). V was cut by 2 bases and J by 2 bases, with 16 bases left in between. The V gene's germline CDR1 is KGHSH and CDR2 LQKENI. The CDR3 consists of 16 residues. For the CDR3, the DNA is TGTGCCAGCTCACCAGTCCCTGGGACATCCGCCTACGAGCAGTACTTC. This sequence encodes CASSPVPGTSAYEQYF.